Following are 5 T cell receptor beta chains from one sample sequenced in a study of blood T cell repertoires in COVID-19. Generated by immunoSEQ multiplex PCR, the TCRdb table keeps only in-frame clones and is missing some. The sample holds approximately 290,000 clones, about four fifths seen once. Sequencing used peripheral blood. These receptor sequences come from a person aged 70 to 80 with COVID-19, enrolled during active disease.

This chain connects TRBV28 to TRBJ2-1; 10 positions agree with TRBD1. Looked up from germline, CDR1 is MDHEN and CDR2 is SYDVKM. V was pared by 0 bases and J by 7 bases, with 6 bases of the junction left unmatched. There are 16 residues in the CDR3. The CDR3 region is CASSLWGPGQGNEQFF. CDR3 DNA: TGTGCCAGCAGTTTATGGGGGCCGGGACAGGGGAATGAGCAGTTCTTC.

The chain couples TRBV28 to TRBJ2-3; a possible D gene is TRBD2 (6 bases). Trimming cost V 6 bases and J 2 bases, with 24 bases left between them. Germline V CDR1 and CDR2: MDHEN, SYDVKM. The CDR3 has 18 amino acids. The CDR3 DNA sequence: TGTGCCAGCAGCCTTGCTATCTTTAGCGGAGCACTCACAGATACGCAGTATTTT. It yields the protein CASSLAIFSGALTDTQYF.

The chain has TRBV27 and TRBJ2-1; 10 bases agree with TRBD2. CDR1 is MNHEY, CDR2 SMNVEV, per germline (reference sequence). This CDR3 has 16 amino acids. V gave up 4 bases and J gave up 5 bases; unmatched junction bases: 8. CDR3 DNA: TGTGCCAGCAGTTCAAGATTAGCGGGGGGCAACAATGAGCAGTTCTTC. Its translation is CASSSRLAGGNNEQFF.

This clone was detected a few times. The chain joins TRBV25-1 to TRBJ1-2; tentatively, D is TRBD1 (5 bases). Trimming took 4 bases from V and 2 from J, leaving 11 bases between them. The CDR3 has 14 amino acids. Germline-derived CDR1 and CDR2 are MGHDK and SYGVNS. CDR3: CASSAFGGNYGYTF. DNA of the CDR3: TGTGCCAGCAGTGCCTTCGGGGGGAACTATGGCTACACCTTC.

The chain employs TRBV2 and TRBJ2-7; 9 nucleotides match TRBD2. CDR3 size: 15 residues. The germline V gene has CDR1 SNHLY and CDR2 FYNNEI. J was trimmed by 7 bases and V by 1 base; bases with no gene match: 8. The CDR3 nucleotides are TGTGCCAGCAGTGAAGGTGGGCTAGCGGGGCATGAGCAGTACTTC. Its translation: CASSEGGLAGHEQYF.